A single sample gave rise to the 31 T cell receptor beta chains below, sequenced in a study of blood T cell repertoires in COVID-19 (dated by TCRdb to 2018 to 2020). Library creation used the immunoSEQ multiplex PCR assay. Drawn from immuneACCESS, this table holds only the in-frame rearrangements with V and J called that TCRdb kept. Clones are partly lost; checked studies trace under half to an unresolved V gene and leave the rest unexplained. The table for this sample lists approximately 280,000 clones; approximately 83% of them were counted only once. The top ten hold around 2.1% of the sample. Input material: peripheral blood. The receptors here all came from a woman in her 30s who had recovered from COVID-19.

The chain uses TRBV11-3 and TRBJ1-1; D gene uncertain. V was trimmed by 5 bases and J by 2 bases, leaving 12 bases between them. Germline V gives CDR1 SGHNT, CDR2 YENEEA. The CDR3 spans 14 residues. The CDR3 sequence: CASSLTASNTEAFF. In DNA form, the CDR3 reads TGTGCCAGCAGCCTTACCGCAAGCAACACTGAAGCTTTCTTT.

This chain uses TRBV21-1 with TRBJ1-5; TRBD1 was called by the table and not checked on the DNA. TRBV21-1 has pseudogene status. This CDR3 is 15 amino acids long. The CDR3 region is CASSKVCRGNQPQHF. Here the CDR3 DNA reads TGTGCCAGCAGCAAAGTCTGCAGGGGGAATCAGCCCCAGCATTTT.

The chain has TRBV30 and TRBJ2-7; 8 bases line up with TRBD1. Trimming took 4 bases from V and 5 from J; bases not matched to a gene: 4. CDR1 is GTSNPN and CDR2 is SVGIG in the germline V gene (reference sequence). CDR3 length: 12 amino acids. CDR3 in amino acids: CAWTRTGNEQYF. CDR3 DNA: TGTGCCTGGACCCGGACAGGGAACGAGCAGTACTTC.

In this sample, this clone turned up once. The chain joins TRBV14 to TRBJ1-2; maybe TRBD1 (5 bases). This CDR3 has 15 amino acids. Germline assignment: CDR1 SGHDN and CDR2 FVKESK. V shed 0 bases and J shed 4 bases, with 12 bases lying between them. CDR3 sequence: CASSQEGRAPYGYTF. In nucleotides, the CDR3 is TGTGCCAGCAGCCAAGAGGGCAGGGCCCCCTATGGCTACACCTTC.

The rearrangement uses TRBV6-5 and TRBJ1-2; 11 nucleotides line up with TRBD1. V dropped 2 bases and J dropped 7; count of bases not matched to a gene: 9. Germline values: CDR1 MNHEY, CDR2 SVGAGI. This CDR3 has 16 residues. DNA of the CDR3: TGTGCCAGCAGTTACGGGAAGAGGACAGGGGGCTCTGGCTACACCTTC. This codes for CASSYGKRTGGSGYTF.

This clone has only a few counts. This chain connects TRBV6-2 or TRBV6-3 to TRBJ1-5; 7 bases align to TRBD1. CDR1 MNHEY and CDR2 SVGEGT come from the germline V gene. V dropped 4 bases and J dropped 8; count of bases not matched to a gene: 11. CDR3 size: 15 residues. CDR3: CASSSPMTGYEPQHF. CDR3 bases: TGTGCCAGCAGTTCACCTATGACAGGGTATGAGCCCCAGCATTTT.

The chain carries TRBV5-1 and TRBJ2-7; TRBD1 agrees at 11 bases. There are 14 residues in the CDR3. The ends lost 7 bases at V and 3 bases at J; junction bases unmatched: 6. Per the germline V gene, CDR1 is SGHRS and CDR2 is YFSETQ. CDR3: CASRMGQGGYEQYF. The CDR3 DNA is TGCGCCAGCCGTATGGGACAGGGGGGCTACGAGCAGTACTTC.

The CDR3: CASSLGTGETQYF. CDR3 coding DNA: TGTGCCAGCAGCTTAGGGACTGGAGAGACCCAGTACTTC. V usage is TRBV7-2 and J usage is TRBJ2-5, with D maybe TRBD2 (5 bases). Germline V gives CDR1 SGHTA, CDR2 FQGNSA. Between the trimmed V and J ends, which lost 1 base and 4 bases, there was a span of 7 bases. This CDR3 is 13 amino acids long. Using reference TRBV7-2 and TRBJ2-5 for the parts outside the CDR3, the full variable domain is GAGVSQSPSNKVTEKGKDVELRCDPISGHTALYWYRQSLGQGLEFLIYFQGNSAPDKSGLPSDRFSAERTGGSVSTLTIQRTQQEDSAVYLCASSLGTGETQYFGPGTRLLVL.

The J gene is TRBJ2-7, the V gene TRBV5-4, with D possibly TRBD2 on 7 matching bases. V was pared by 3 bases and J by 0 bases, with 16 bases between. Germline lookup yields CDR1 SGHNT and CDR2 YYREEE (reference sequence). The CDR3 is 16 amino acids. The CDR3 protein is CASSWARGASSYEQYF. In nucleotides, the CDR3 is TGTGCCAGCAGCTGGGCTCGGGGGGCGAGCTCCTACGAGCAGTACTTC.

This chain connects TRBV4-2 to TRBJ2-7, with D perhaps TRBD1 (5 bases). CDR1 and CDR2 (germline): LGHNA, YNFKEQ. CDR3 length: 15 residues. Trimming cost V 3 bases and J 2 bases, with 14 bases left between them. The CDR3 DNA is TGTGCCAGCAGCCAGGGGCAGGACGGAACCTACGAGCAGTACTTC. This gives the protein CASSQGQDGTYEQYF.

The chain links TRBV9 to TRBJ2-7, with 8 bases fitting TRBD2. The CDR3 sequence is 15 residues long. The germline gives CDR1 SGDLS, CDR2 YYNGEE. Unmatched junction bases numbered 11, after V lost 4 bases and J lost 5 bases. This CDR3 is CASSPGGGRGDEQYF. In DNA form, the CDR3 reads TGTGCCAGCAGCCCCGGGGGGGGGCGCGGAGACGAGCAGTACTTC.

The chain links TRBV12-3 or TRBV12-4 to TRBJ1-5; D remains ambiguous. Trimming removed 3 bases from V and 7 bases from J, with 7 bases in between. The CDR3 has 12 residues. DNA of the CDR3: TGTGCCAGCAGTTTTTACAAACAGCCCCAGCATTTT. This codes for CASSFYKQPQHF.

This clone was seen ten or more times. V is TRBV5-6 and J is TRBJ2-7, with D maybe TRBD2 (6 bases). The V and J ends lost 2 bases and 6 bases respectively, with 12 bases between them. Germline-derived CDR1 and CDR2 are SGHDT and YYEEEE. This CDR3 is built from 13 residues. CDR3: CASSFLAGPEQYF. As DNA, the CDR3 is TGTGCCAGCAGCTTTCTTGCGGGGCCCGAGCAGTACTTC.

The J gene is TRBJ2-1, the V gene TRBV19; TRBD2 aligns across 7 bases. This CDR3 comprises 14 residues. Germline V gives CDR1 LNHDA, CDR2 SQIVND (reference sequence). The V gene end was trimmed by 1 base and the J gene end by 7 bases; junction bases not matched to a gene: 4. The CDR3 loop reads CASSIGREQNEQFF. The DNA of the CDR3 is TGTGCCAGTAGTATAGGGCGGGAGCAAAATGAGCAGTTCTTC.

This clone appeared once. The J gene is TRBJ2-2, the V gene TRBV7-2; 8 nucleotides line up with TRBD2. Per the germline V gene, CDR1 is SGHTA and CDR2 is FQGNSA. V shed 4 bases, J shed 3 bases, and the junction held 7 bases outside the gene matches. This CDR3 comprises 16 residues. The CDR3 region is CASSYTGGLYTGELFF. CDR3 in DNA: TGTGCCAGCAGCTATACGGGGGGGTTGTACACCGGGGAGCTGTTTTTT.

The V and J genes are TRBV6-6 and TRBJ2-7; 8 positions match TRBD1. CDR3 length: 14 residues. V dropped 2 bases and J dropped 5; count of bases not matched to a gene: 5. The germline V gene encodes CDR1 MNHNY and CDR2 SVGAGI (reference sequence). CDR3 nucleotides: TGTGCCAGCAGTTACCGACAGGGGAAGAACGAGCAGTACTTC. This encodes CASSYRQGKNEQYF.

The chain combines TRBV6-4 with TRBJ1-5, with TRBD1 matching over 10 bases. J lost 0 bases, V lost 6 bases, and 8 bases had no gene match. Germline assignment: CDR1 MRHNA and CDR2 SNTAGT. This CDR3 comprises 17 residues. The DNA for the CDR3 is TGTGCCAGCAGCCCGGGACAGGGGCGTTATAGCAATCAGCCCCAGCATTTT. Protein product: CASSPGQGRYSNQPQHF.

Remarks on this clone: This sample also contains other DNA sequences that code for the same CDR3. The chain couples TRBV5-1 to TRBJ2-3; 7 bases map to TRBD1. CDR1 is SGHRS, CDR2 YFSETQ, per germline. The CDR3 extends over 14 amino acids. The ends lost 0 bases at V and 6 bases at J; junction bases unmatched: 4. The CDR3 DNA is TGCGCCAGCAGCTTGGATAGGGGGCCGGATACGCAGTATTTT. It codes for CASSLDRGPDTQYF.

This clone was counted once. This chain connects TRBV28 to TRBJ1-2; TRBD1 aligns across 8 bases. This CDR3 is built from 15 residues. Germline-derived CDR1 and CDR2 are MDHEN and SYDVKM. After removal of 5 bases from V and 5 bases from J, the junction contained 10 bases not matched to a gene. As DNA, the CDR3 is TGTGCCAGCAGTAACCGGACAGGGTATAGGTATGGCTACACCTTC. Translated: CASSNRTGYRYGYTF.

The chain joins TRBV24-1 to TRBJ2-1, with a tentative D call TRBD2 (5 bases). Per germline, CDR1 KGHDR and CDR2 SFDVKD. V gave up 5 bases and J gave up 4 bases, with 11 bases separating them. This CDR3 has 14 residues. The CDR3 sequence: CATSGRGGYNEQFF. The CDR3 bases are TGTGCCACCAGTGGTCGAGGAGGATACAATGAGCAGTTCTTC.

The J gene is TRBJ2-2, the V gene TRBV28; D remains unclear. Trimming removed 7 bases at V and 4 bases at J, with 10 bases between. The CDR3 consists of 13 residues. Germline CDR1 MDHEN, CDR2 SYDVKM. DNA of the CDR3: TGTGCCAGCACTGATAGCACCACCGGGGAGCTGTTTTTT. Translating it yields CASTDSTTGELFF.

V usage is TRBV7-9 and J usage is TRBJ2-1; D ambiguous. Per the germline V gene, CDR1 is SEHNR and CDR2 is FQNEAQ (reference sequence). This CDR3 spans 12 amino acids. V gave up 1 base and J gave up 7 bases, with 5 bases separating them. This CDR3 is CASSLGVNEQFF. The CDR3 DNA reads as TGTGCCAGCAGCTTAGGCGTGAATGAGCAGTTCTTC.

This chain connects TRBV6-2 or TRBV6-3 to TRBJ2-2; 8 bases align to TRBD1. The CDR3 extends over 16 amino acids. CDR1 is MNHEY and CDR2 is SVGEGT in the germline V gene. Trimming removed 0 bases from V and 6 bases from J; junction bases left unmatched: 6. CDR3 residues: CASSYSGQGSAGELFF. DNA for the CDR3: TGTGCCAGCAGTTACTCAGGACAGGGTAGCGCCGGGGAGCTGTTTTTT.

The V call is TRBV19, the J call TRBJ1-4; no firm D call. The germline gives CDR1 LNHDA, CDR2 SQIVND (reference sequence). The ends were cut back, 0 bases at V and 7 bases at J, with 6 bases in the middle. This CDR3 comprises 13 residues. The CDR3 DNA reads TGTGCCAGTAGTATAGATCGAGGTGAAAAACTGTTTTTT. Translation gives CASSIDRGEKLFF.

The chain employs TRBV7-8 and TRBJ1-4; 9 bases map to TRBD1. The CDR3 has 15 amino acids. Germline trimming cut 2 bases from V and 6 bases from J; bases unmatched to any gene: 4. Germline values: CDR1 SGHVS, CDR2 FQNEAQ. DNA of the CDR3: TGTGCCAGCAGCTTAACGCGGGACAGGGATGAAAAACTGTTTTTT. Its protein is CASSLTRDRDEKLFF.

The chain has TRBV13 and TRBJ1-1; no clear D. Trimming removed 1 base from V and 1 base from J, with 7 bases in between. The V gene's germline CDR1 is PRHDT and CDR2 FYEKMQ (reference sequence). The CDR3 is made up of 14 amino acids. The CDR3 bases are TGTGCCAGCAGCTTAGAGTCAGAGAACACTGAAGCTTTCTTT. The encoded protein is CASSLESENTEAFF.

The rearrangement joins TRBV7-9 to TRBJ2-1, with D possibly being TRBD2 (5 bases). Trimming removed 3 bases at V and 3 bases at J, with 12 bases between. The CDR3 loop spans 15 amino acids. From germline, CDR1 is SEHNR and CDR2 FQNEAQ (reference sequence). The CDR3 DNA reads TGTGCCAGCAGCTTGCGGGCCTACCACTACAATGAGCAGTTCTTC. This gives the protein CASSLRAYHYNEQFF.

This rearrangement joins TRBV19 to TRBJ1-1; 9 bases are a match to TRBD1. V shed 5 bases and J 6 bases; nucleotides not matched to a gene: 10. Germline loops: CDR1 LNHDA, CDR2 SQIVND (reference sequence). The length of the CDR3 is 15 residues. In DNA, the CDR3 is TGTGCCAGTAGTCAAGGACAGGGGCTTATTTCTGAAGCTTTCTTT. This sequence encodes CASSQGQGLISEAFF.

V gene TRBV7-2 combines with J gene TRBJ2-1; unclear D gene. The germline CDR1 and CDR2 sequences are SGHTA and FQGNSA. The CDR3 runs to 12 residues. V was shortened by 4 bases and J by 10 bases, with 11 bases between the two germline ends. The CDR3 nucleotides read TGTGCCAGCAGCTGGATCTCTAGGGAGCAGTTCTTC. Translated: CASSWISREQFF.

V and J are TRBV5-1 and TRBJ1-5; D is uncertain. Trimming took 1 base from V and 0 from J, leaving 8 bases between them. CDR1 is SGHRS, CDR2 YFSETQ, per germline. The CDR3 runs 15 residues. The CDR3 DNA sequence: TGCGCCAGCAGCTTGAGTGCGGGTAGCAATCAGCCCCAGCATTTT. Residues: CASSLSAGSNQPQHF.

The chain links TRBV21-1 to TRBJ1-6; TRBD1 is the table's D call, not checked against the DNA. TRBV21-1 is given as a pseudogene. CDR3 length: 15 residues. This chain's CDR3 is CASSKAGDANSPLHF. In DNA, the CDR3 is TGTGCCAGCAGCAAAGCAGGGGATGCGAATTCACCCCTCCACTTT.